This TCR beta chain is drawn from a study of T cell responses to AZD1222 COVID-19 vaccine. Study results and caveats: Just 5 to 7 people given AZD1222 tested seropositive at baseline. Repertoires were sampled only after the peak T cell response.

Points on this clone: What it binds is unknown.

The repertoire was sequenced with immunoSEQ multiplex PCR; TCRdb's copy has only in-frame clones and lacks some. The sample has around 160,000 clones; 90% to 95% are singletons. Second-dose timings of about 4 or about 12 weeks were pooled. The receptor was isolated from an adult who received the AZD1222 COVID-19 vaccine. Sample: peripheral blood, taken 28 days after the second AZD1222 dose.

The CDR3: CASSTYRQGGSEEQYF. The CDR3 bases are TGTGCCAGCAGCACCTACCGACAGGGGGGATCTGAGGAGCAGTACTTC. The chain is built from TRBV7-9 and TRBJ2-7; 9 positions agree with TRBD1. CDR3 size: 16 residues. Germline loops: CDR1 SEHNR, CDR2 FQNEAQ (reference sequence). Trimming took 5 bases from V and 7 from J; bases not matched to a gene: 15.